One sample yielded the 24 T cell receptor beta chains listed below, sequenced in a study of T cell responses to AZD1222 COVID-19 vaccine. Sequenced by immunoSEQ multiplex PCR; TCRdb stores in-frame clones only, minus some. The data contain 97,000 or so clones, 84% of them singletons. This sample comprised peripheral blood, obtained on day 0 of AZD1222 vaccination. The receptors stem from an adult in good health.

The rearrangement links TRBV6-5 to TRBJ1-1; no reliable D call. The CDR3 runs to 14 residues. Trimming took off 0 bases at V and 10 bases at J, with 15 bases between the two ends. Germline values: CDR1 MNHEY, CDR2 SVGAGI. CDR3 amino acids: CASSYSPGGNVAFF. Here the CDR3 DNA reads TGTGCCAGCAGTTACTCTCCAGGAGGGAACGTAGCTTTCTTT.

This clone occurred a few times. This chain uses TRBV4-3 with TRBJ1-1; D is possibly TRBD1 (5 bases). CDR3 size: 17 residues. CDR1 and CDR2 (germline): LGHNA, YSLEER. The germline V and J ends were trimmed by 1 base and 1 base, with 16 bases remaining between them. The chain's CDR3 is CASSQVYWGVTNTEAFF. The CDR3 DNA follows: TGCGCCAGCAGCCAAGTCTATTGGGGGGTAACGAACACTGAAGCTTTCTTT.

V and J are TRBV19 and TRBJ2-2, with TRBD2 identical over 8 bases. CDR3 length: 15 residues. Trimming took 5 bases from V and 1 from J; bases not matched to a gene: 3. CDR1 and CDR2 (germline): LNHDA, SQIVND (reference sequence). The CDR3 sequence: CASSGLAGNTGELFF. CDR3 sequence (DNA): TGTGCCAGTAGTGGCCTAGCGGGGAACACCGGGGAGCTGTTTTTT.

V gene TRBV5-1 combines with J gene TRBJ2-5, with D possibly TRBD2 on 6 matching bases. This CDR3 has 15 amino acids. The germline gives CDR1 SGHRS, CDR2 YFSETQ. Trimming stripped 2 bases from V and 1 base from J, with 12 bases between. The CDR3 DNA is TGCGCCAGCAGCTTACCAGCGGGTCCCCAAGAGACCCAGTACTTC. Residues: CASSLPAGPQETQYF.

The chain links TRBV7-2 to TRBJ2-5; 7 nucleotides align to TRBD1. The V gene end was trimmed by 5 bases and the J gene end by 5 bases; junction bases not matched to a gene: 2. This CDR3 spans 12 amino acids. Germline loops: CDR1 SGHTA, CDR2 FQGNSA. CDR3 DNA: TGTGCCAGCAGCGTGACAGGGGAGACCCAGTACTTC. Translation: CASSVTGETQYF.

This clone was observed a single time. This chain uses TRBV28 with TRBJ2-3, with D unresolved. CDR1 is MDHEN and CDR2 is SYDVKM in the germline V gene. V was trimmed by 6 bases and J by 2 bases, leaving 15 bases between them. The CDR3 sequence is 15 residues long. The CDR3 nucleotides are TGTGCCAGCAGCGACCTAGAGGAATTCACAGATACGCAGTATTTT. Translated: CASSDLEEFTDTQYF. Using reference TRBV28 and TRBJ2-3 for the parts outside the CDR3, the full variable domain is DVKVTQSSRYLVKRTGEKVFLECVQDMDHENMFWYRQDPGLGLRLIYFSYDVKMKEKGDIPEGYSVSREKKERFSLILESASTNQTSMYLCASSDLEEFTDTQYFGPGTRLTVL.

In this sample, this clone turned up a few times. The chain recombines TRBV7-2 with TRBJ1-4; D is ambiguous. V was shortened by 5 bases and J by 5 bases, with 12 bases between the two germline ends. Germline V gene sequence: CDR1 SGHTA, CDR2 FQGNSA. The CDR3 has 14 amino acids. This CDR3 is CASSQRRTNEKLFF. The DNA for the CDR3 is TGTGCCAGCAGCCAGAGGCGAACGAATGAAAAACTGTTTTTT. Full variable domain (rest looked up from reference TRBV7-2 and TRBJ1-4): GAGVSQSPSNKVTEKGKDVELRCDPISGHTALYWYRQSLGQGLEFLIYFQGNSAPDKSGLPSDRFSAERTGGSVSTLTIQRTQQEDSAVYLCASSQRRTNEKLFFGSGTQLSVL.

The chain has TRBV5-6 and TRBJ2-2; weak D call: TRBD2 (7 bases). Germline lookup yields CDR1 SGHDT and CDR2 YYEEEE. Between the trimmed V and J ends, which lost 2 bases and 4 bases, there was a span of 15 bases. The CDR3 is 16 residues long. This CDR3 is CASSFSGGPGTGELFF. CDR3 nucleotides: TGTGCCAGCAGCTTTTCCGGGGGGCCGGGCACCGGGGAGCTGTTTTTT. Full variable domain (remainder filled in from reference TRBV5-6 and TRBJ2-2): DAGVTQSPTHLIKTRGQQVTLRCSPKSGHDTVSWYQQALGQGPQFIFQYYEEEERQRGNFPDRFSGHQFPNYSSELNVNALLLGDSALYLCASSFSGGPGTGELFFGEGSRLTVL.

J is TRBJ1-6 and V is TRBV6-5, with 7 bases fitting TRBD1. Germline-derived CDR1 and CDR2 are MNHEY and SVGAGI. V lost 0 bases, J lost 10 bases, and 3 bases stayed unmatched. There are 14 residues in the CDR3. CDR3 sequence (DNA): TGTGCCAGCAGTTACTCGAACAGGGGCTCACCCCTCCACTTT. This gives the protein CASSYSNRGSPLHF.

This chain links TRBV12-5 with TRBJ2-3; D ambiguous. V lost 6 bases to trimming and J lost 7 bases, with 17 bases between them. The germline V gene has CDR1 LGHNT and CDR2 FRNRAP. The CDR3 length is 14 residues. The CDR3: CASGAFSLIYTQYF. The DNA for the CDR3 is TGTGCTAGTGGGGCCTTCTCCCTGATTTATACGCAGTATTTT.

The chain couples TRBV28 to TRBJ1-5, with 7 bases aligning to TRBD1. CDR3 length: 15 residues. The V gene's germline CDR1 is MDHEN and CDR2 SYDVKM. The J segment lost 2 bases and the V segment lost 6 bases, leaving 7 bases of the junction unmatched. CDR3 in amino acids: CASRPTGDGNQPQHF. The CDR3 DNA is TGTGCCAGCAGACCTACAGGGGATGGCAATCAGCCCCAGCATTTT.

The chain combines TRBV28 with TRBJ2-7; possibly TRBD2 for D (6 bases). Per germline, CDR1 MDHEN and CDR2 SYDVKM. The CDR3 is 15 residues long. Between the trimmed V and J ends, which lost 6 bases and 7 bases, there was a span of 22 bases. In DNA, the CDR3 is TGTGCCAGCAGCCCAGTGGACTTGTCCCGGGGGGAGCAGTACTTC. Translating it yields CASSPVDLSRGEQYF.

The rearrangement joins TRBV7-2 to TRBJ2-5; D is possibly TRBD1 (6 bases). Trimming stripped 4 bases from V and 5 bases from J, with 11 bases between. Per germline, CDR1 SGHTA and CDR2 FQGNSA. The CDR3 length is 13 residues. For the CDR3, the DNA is TGTGCCAGCAGCTCCTACAGGGTCGAGACCCAGTACTTC. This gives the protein CASSSYRVETQYF.

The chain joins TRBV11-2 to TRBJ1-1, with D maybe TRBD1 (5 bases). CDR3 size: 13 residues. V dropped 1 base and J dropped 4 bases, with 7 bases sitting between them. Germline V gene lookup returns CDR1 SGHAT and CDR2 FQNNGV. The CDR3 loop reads CASSLVGGTEAFF. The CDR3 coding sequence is TGTGCCAGCAGCTTAGTGGGGGGCACTGAAGCTTTCTTT. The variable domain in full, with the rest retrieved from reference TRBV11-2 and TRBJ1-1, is EAGVAQSPRYKIIEKRQSVAFWCNPISGHATLYWYQQILGQGPKLLIQFQNNGVVDDSQLPKDRFSAERLKGVDSTLKIQPAKLEDSAVYLCASSLVGGTEAFFGQGTRLTVV.

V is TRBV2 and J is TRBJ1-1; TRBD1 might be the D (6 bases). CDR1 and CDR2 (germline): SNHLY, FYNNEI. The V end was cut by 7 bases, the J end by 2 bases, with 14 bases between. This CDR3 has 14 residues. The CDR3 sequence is CASKRTEINTEAFF. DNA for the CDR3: TGTGCCAGCAAGCGGACAGAAATTAACACTGAAGCTTTCTTT.

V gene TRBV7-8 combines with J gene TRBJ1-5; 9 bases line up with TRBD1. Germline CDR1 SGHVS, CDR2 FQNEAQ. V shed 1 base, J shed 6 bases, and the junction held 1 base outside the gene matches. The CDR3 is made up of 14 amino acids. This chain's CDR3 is CASSLGTGAQPQHF. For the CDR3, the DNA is TGTGCCAGCAGCTTAGGGACAGGGGCTCAGCCCCAGCATTTT.

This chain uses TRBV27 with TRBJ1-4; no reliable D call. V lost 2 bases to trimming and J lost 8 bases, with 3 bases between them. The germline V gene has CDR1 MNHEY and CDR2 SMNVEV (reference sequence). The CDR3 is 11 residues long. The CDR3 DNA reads TGTGCCAGCAGTTTAAGGGAAAAACTGTTTTTT. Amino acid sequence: CASSLREKLFF.

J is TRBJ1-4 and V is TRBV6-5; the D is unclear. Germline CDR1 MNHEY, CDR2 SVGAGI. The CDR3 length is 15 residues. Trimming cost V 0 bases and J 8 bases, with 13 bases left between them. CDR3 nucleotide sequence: TGTGCCAGCAGTTACTCAAGTACCAGAGCCGAAAAACTGTTTTTT. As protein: CASSYSSTRAEKLFF.

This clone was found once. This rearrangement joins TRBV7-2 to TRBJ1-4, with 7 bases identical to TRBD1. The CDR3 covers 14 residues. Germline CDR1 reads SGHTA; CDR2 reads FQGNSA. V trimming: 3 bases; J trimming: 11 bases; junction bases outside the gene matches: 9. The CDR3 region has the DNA TGTGCCAGCAGCTTTACAGGGGAGGAAAAGAAACTGTTTTTT. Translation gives CASSFTGEEKKLFF.

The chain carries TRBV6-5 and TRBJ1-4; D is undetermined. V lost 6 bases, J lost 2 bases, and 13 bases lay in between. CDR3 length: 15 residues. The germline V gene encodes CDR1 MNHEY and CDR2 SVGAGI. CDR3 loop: CASRPSGPTNEKLFF. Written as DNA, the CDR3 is TGTGCCAGCAGGCCTTCAGGTCCTACTAATGAAAAACTGTTTTTT.

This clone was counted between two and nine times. The CDR3 nucleotides read TGTGCCAGCACCCCCCTCTGGCGGGAGAACGGGATCTACGAGCAGTACTTC. This encodes CASTPLWRENGIYEQYF. This chain uses TRBV21-1 with TRBJ2-7; the DNA was not compared with TRBD2, the D call given in the table. TRBV21-1 is given as a pseudogene. The CDR3 consists of 17 residues.

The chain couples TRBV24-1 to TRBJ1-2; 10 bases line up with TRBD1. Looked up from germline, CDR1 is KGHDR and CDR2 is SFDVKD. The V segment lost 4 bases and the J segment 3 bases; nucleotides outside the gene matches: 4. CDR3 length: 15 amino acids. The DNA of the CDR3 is TGTGCCACCAGTGAAACCGGGACAGGGGACTATGGCTACACCTTC. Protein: CATSETGTGDYGYTF.

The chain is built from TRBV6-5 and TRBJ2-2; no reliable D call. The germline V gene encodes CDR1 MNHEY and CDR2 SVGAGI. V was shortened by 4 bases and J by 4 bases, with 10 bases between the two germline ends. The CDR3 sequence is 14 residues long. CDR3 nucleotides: TGTGCCAGCAGTTTACGTGTTGGCACCGGGGAGCTGTTTTTT. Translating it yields CASSLRVGTGELFF.

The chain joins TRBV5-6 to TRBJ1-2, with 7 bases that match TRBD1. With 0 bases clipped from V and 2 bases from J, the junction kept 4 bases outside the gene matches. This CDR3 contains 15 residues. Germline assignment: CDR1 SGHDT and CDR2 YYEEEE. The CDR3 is CASSLGGTVNYGYTF. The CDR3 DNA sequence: TGTGCCAGCAGCTTGGGTGGGACAGTCAACTATGGCTACACCTTC.